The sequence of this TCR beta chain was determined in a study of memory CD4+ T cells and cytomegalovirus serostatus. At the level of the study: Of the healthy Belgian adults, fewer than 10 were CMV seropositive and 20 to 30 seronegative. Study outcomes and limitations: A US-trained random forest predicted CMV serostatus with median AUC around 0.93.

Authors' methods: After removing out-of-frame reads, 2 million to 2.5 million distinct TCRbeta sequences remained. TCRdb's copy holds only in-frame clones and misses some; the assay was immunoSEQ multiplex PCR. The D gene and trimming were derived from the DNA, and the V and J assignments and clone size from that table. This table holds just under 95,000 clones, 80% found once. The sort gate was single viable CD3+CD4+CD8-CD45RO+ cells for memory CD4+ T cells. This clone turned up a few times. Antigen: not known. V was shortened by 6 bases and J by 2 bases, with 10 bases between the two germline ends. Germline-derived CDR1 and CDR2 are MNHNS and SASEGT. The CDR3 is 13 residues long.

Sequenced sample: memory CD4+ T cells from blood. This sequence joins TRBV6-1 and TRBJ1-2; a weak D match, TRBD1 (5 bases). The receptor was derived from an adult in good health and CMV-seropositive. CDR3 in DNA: TGTGCCAGCAGCATCGACAGAAACTATGGCTACACCTTC. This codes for CASSIDRNYGYTF.